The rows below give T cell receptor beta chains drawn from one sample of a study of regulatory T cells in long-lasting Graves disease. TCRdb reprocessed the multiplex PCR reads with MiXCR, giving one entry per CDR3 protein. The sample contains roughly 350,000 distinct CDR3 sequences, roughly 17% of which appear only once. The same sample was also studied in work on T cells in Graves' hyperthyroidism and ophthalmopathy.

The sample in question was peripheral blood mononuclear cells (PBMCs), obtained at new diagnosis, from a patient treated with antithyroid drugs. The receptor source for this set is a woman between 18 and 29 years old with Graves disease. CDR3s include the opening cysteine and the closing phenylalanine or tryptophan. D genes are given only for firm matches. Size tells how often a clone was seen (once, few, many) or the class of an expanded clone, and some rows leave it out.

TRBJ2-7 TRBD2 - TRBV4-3 CASSQEDSGRADDRDEQYF TGCGCCAGCAGCCAAGAAGACAGCGGGAGGGCCGATGATAGGGACGAGCAGTACTTC
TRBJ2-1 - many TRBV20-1 CSARGWSTWSSYNEQFF TGCAGTGCCAGGGGATGGTCCACCTGGAGCTCCTACAATGAGCAGTTCTTC
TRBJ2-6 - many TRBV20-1 CSASEGSGANVLTF TGCAGTGCTAGCGAGGGATCTGGGGCCAACGTCCTGACTTTC
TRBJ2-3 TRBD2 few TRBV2 CASSESAGGPRTDTQYF TGTGCCAGCAGTGAATCCGCGGGAGGGCCGAGGACAGATACGCAGTATTTT
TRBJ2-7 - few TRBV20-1 CSARDTGQKGYEQYF TGCAGTGCTAGAGACACCGGACAGAAAGGATACGAGCAGTACTTC
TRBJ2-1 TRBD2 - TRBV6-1 CASSGGGAYNEQFF TGTGCCAGCAGTGGTGGGGGGGCCTACAATGAGCAGTTCTTC
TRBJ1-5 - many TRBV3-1 CASSRPNQPQHF TGCGCCAGCAGCCGACCTAATCAGCCCCAGCATTTT
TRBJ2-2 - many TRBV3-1 CASSRQTSRRPNTGELFF TGTGCCAGCAGCCGGCAAACTAGCCGCAGACCGAACACCGGGGAGCTGTTTTTT
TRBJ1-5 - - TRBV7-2 CASSANTTNQPQHF TGTGCCAGCAGCGCCAATACTACCAATCAGCCCCAGCATTTT
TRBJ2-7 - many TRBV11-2 CASGDGIFYEQYF TGTGCCAGCGGTGACGGAATATTCTACGAGCAGTACTTC
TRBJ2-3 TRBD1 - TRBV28 CASSRTGNPDTQYF TGTGCCAGCAGTCGGACAGGGAACCCAGATACGCAGTATTTT
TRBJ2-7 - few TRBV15 CATSRDEGNSYEQYF TGTGCCACCAGCAGAGATGAGGGGAATTCCTACGAGCAGTACTTC
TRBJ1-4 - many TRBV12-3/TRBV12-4 CASSPSIQGELFF TGTGCCAGCAGTCCGTCAATCCAAGGCGAACTGTTTTTT
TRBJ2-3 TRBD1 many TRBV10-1 CASRSGLGQGKTSTDTQYF TGCGCCAGCCGAAGCGGGTTAGGACAGGGGAAAACCTCCACAGATACGCAGTATTTT